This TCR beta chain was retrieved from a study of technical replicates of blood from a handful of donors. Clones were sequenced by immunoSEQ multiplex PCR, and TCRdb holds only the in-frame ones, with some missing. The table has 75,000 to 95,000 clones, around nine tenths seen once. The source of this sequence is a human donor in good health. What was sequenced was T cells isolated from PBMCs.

CDR3 in amino acids: CASSQESASSYNEQFF. The DNA of the CDR3 is TGCGCCAGCAGCCAAGAGAGCGCAAGCTCCTACAATGAGCAGTTCTTC. The J gene is TRBJ2-1, the V gene TRBV4-3, with D unclear. The V end lost 0 bases, the J end lost 0 bases, and 9 bases lay between the germline ends. Germline CDR1 LGHNA, CDR2 YSLEER. The CDR3 is 16 residues long.